This T cell receptor beta chain is drawn from a study of T cells in Graves' hyperthyroidism and ophthalmopathy (dated by TCRdb to the late 2010s). About the full investigation: Peripheral blood was collected at initial diagnosis, before any treatment. The study also compared thyroid tissue and blood T-cell repertoires from five or six Graves' hyperthyroidism patients. A discovery cohort of 95 to 100 patients, approximately 44 with Graves' ophthalmopathy and approximately 60 with stable Graves' hyperthyroidism, was used to find distinguishing TCR V-J signatures. According to the paper, TCR Vbeta CDR3 sequencing was carried out on more than 120 peripheral blood samples, which came from more than 40 ophthalmopathy, approximately 78 hyperthyroidism and roughly 17 progressor patients. Following sampling, methimazole starting at 30 mg daily was given to hyperthyroidism patients, and high-dose intravenous methylprednisolone was given to ophthalmopathy patients. Prospective prediction of ophthalmopathy was tested in an independent validation cohort consisting of 18 to 20 hyperthyroidism patients and around 17 patients who later progressed to ophthalmopathy. The 100 discovery patients were randomly divided into training and test sets at a 7:3 ratio. Overall study results and their limits: Sample size was not statistically predetermined, and investigators were not blinded to group allocation. During validation, the model predicted progression to ophthalmopathy a median of about 6.3 months ahead of onset, with more than 55% sensitivity and less than 85% specificity. A model built on a 13 V-J signature distinguished ophthalmopathy from stable hyperthyroidism, reaching roughly 88% sensitivity and around 81% specificity in cross-validation and 80%/75% in testing. Most expanded thyroid clonotypes (frequency above 0.001) were also detected in blood, suggesting blood repertoires may reflect thyroid immune responses.

This clonotype was counted many times. Its cognate antigen has yet to be identified. No base quality values were provided; no much bigger clone lies one nucleotide off. Its CDR3 holds 15 amino acids, cysteine through phenylalanine. The kept DNA is CDR3 alone, 45 bases in frame from the first base. Trimming leaves V shorter by 3 bases and J shorter by 5 bases, with the junction holding 1 base beyond the gene matches. In the germline V gene, CDR1 corresponds to MDHEN and CDR2 to SYDVKM. Stable Graves' hyperthyroidism was defined as the absence of progression to ophthalmopathy over 18 months of follow-up. Hyperthyroidism patients were newly diagnosed, had a disease duration of under 2 months, and were aged 18 to 65 years. Patients with uncontrolled infections, other autoimmune diseases, pregnancy or lactation were excluded. Clinical symptoms, serum thyroxine and TRAb, thyroid ultrasound, and orbital computed tomography formed the basis for the diagnoses. PBMCs were separated from approximately 9.9 ml of fresh peripheral blood using Ficoll-Paque density gradient centrifugation. Total RNA was extracted with Trizol reagent, and quality was checked on an Agilent 2100 Bioanalyzer.

Amplification of TCR beta CDR3 regions was carried out from RNA transcripts. The TCR CDR3 was subjected to a first round of RT-PCR using the HTBI primer set and the Qiagen OneStep RT-PCR kit. A second multiplex PCR round built the libraries, followed by size selection and purification. Paired-end sequencing of the libraries was performed with 100 bp reads on an Illumina HiSeq2000. The published analysis was carried out like this. SOAPnuke was used to process the raw data, with reads discarded if the reads contained adapters or uncalled bases, had a mean Phred below 15, or lacked an exact constant-primer or identifier match. COPE v1.2.5 was used to merge the high-quality paired reads, and each unique nucleotide sequence was defined as a clonotype. Clonotypes were aligned to IMGT TRBV, TRBD and TRBJ reference segments using MiTCR v1.1. The analysis included only V-J combinations with a frequency above 0.0001, which together covered around 99% of the repertoires. The TCS score was defined as the ratio of F50 (clonal expansion) to E x V (chaos), calculated using BLOSUM62-based TCRdist between CDR3 peptides within each V-J. Welch's t-statistics and random forest reduced around 550 V-J features to under 15, which were used in a naive Bayes classifier (R e1071). TCRdb's own reprocessing of the public reads used fastp at Q25 and MiXCR and kept productive beta chains. Each CDR3 protein gets just one entry, which takes the most common genes and DNA from the rows behind it. The V and J calls reflect TCRdb's pipeline rather than the authors' work. This sample is represented by a few hundred thousand distinct CDR3 sequences; around 16% of them were singletons. The ten largest clones take up 13% to 15% of the sample.

Recombination connected TRBV28 to TRBJ2-2, and 12 junction bases match TRBD2. Sequenced: blood. This receptor was obtained from a woman younger than 30 with Graves' hyperthyroidism. The DNA sequence is TGTGCCAGCAGTTTTGGACTAGCGGGAACCGGGGAGCTGTTTTTT. This encodes CASSFGLAGTGELFF.